A selection of T cell receptor beta chains follows, all from one sample in a study of cytomegalovirus exposure and HLA in healthy donors. Assay: immunoSEQ multiplex PCR; the TCRdb copy retains only in-frame clones and omits some. The profile covers tens of thousands of clones, with 82% appearing a single time and approximately 3.9% taken by the ten largest. The material sequenced was PBMCs. Receptor source: a man aged 45-60 years in good health and CMV-seronegative. CDR3s include the opening cysteine and the closing phenylalanine or tryptophan. D genes are given only for firm matches. The size field is filled for only some rows; it gives once, few, many or a size class.

>TRBJ2-3|-|once|TRBV21-1
CASSCFEGLAETASTDTQYF
TGTGCCAGCAGCTGCTTCGAGGGACTAGCGGAGACTGCTAGCACAGATACGCAGTATTTT
>TRBJ2-1|TRBD1|once|TRBV5-1
CASTRDRGGDEQFF
TGCGCCAGCACGAGGGACAGGGGTGGCGATGAGCAGTTCTTC
>TRBJ1-4|TRBD1|-|TRBV5-1
CASSQVTGGYPATNEKLFF
TGCGCCAGCAGCCAAGTGACAGGGGGCTACCCGGCAACTAATGAAAAACTGTTTTTT
>TRBJ2-7|TRBD1|once|TRBV28
CASSSHLGQGVEQYF
TGTGCCAGCAGTTCACACCTCGGACAGGGGGTTGAGCAGTACTTC
>TRBJ1-5|-|-|TRBV5-6
CASSLRAGDQPQHF
TGTGCCAGCAGCTTGAGGGCAGGGGATCAGCCCCAGCATTTT
>TRBJ2-2|-|-|TRBV5-4
CASSFGLAGELFF
TGTGCCAGCAGCTTTGGCCTGGCCGGGGAGCTGTTTTTT
>TRBJ2-2|-|-|TRBV28
CASSVRGNPGELFF
TGTGCCAGCAGTGTCAGGGGTAACCCCGGGGAGCTGTTTTTT
>TRBJ1-1|TRBD1|-|TRBV7-2
CASSPNPGGVSEAFF
TGTGCCAGCAGCCCCAATCCAGGGGGAGTATCTGAAGCTTTCTTT
>TRBJ2-1|-|-|TRBV5-1
CASSLSISPRGGEQFF
TGCGCCAGCAGCTTGAGTATATCACCTCGAGGGGGTGAGCAGTTCTTC
>TRBJ1-5|-|-|TRBV7-2
CASSFDIASSNQPQHF
TGTGCCAGCAGCTTTGACATTGCTTCTAGCAATCAGCCCCAGCATTTT
>TRBJ2-7|-|-|TRBV14
CASSLMRTGREQYF
TGTGCCAGCAGCCTAATGAGAACAGGGCGGGAGCAGTACTTC
>TRBJ2-7|TRBD2|-|TRBV28
CASTPTWAGAYEQYF
TGTGCCAGCACCCCTACGTGGGCGGGAGCCTACGAGCAGTACTTC
>TRBJ1-2|-|-|TRBV7-2
CASTDRIRLYGYTF
TGTGCCAGCACCGACAGGATCCGACTCTATGGCTACACCTTC
>TRBJ1-4|-|few|TRBV10-1
CASSESSGFGKLFF
TGCGCCAGCAGTGAGTCGTCCGGTTTTGGAAAACTGTTTTTT
>TRBJ1-1|-|-|TRBV2
CASSSDRHREAFF
TGTGCCAGCAGTTCCGACAGGCATAGGGAAGCTTTCTTT
>TRBJ1-2|-|-|TRBV6-6
CASSYRAGAVYGYTF
TGTGCCAGCAGTTACAGGGCAGGGGCTGTCTATGGCTACACCTTC
>TRBJ2-1|-|-|TRBV7-3
CASRVGGGPYNEQFF
TGTGCCAGCAGGGTCGGGGGAGGCCCCTACAATGAGCAGTTCTTC
>TRBJ1-5|-|-|TRBV7-2
CASSLRPQGNQPQHF
TGTGCCAGCAGCTTACGGCCCCAGGGCAATCAGCCCCAGCATTTT
>TRBJ2-7|TRBD2|-|TRBV5-1
CASSQASGIGEQYF
TGCGCCAGCAGCCAGGCTAGCGGGATCGGCGAGCAGTACTTC
>TRBJ2-3|-|-|TRBV5-1
CASSFDSRTGTQYF
TGCGCCAGCAGCTTTGACTCAAGAACGGGTACGCAGTATTTT
>TRBJ1-1|TRBD1|-|TRBV7-2
CASSLYAGQGHTEAFF
TGTGCCAGCAGCTTATATGCGGGACAGGGACACACTGAAGCTTTCTTT
>TRBJ2-3|TRBD2|-|TRBV6-5
CASTQREGDTQYF
TGTGCCAGCACCCAGCGGGAGGGGGATACGCAGTATTTT
>TRBJ2-1|-|-|TRBV12-2
CASRLGTGVDIFSSYNEQFF
TGTGCAAGTCGCTTAGGGACAGGGGTTGACATCTTTAGCTCCTACAATGAGCAGTTCTTC
>TRBJ2-7|-|-|TRBV11-2
CASSRTYRGAERIYEQYF
TGTGCCAGCAGCCGAACCTACCGCGGGGCGGAGCGGATCTACGAGCAGTACTTC
>TRBJ2-5|-|-|TRBV5-1
CASSFGTSLAQETQYF
TGCGCCAGCAGCTTTGGCACTAGCCTAGCACAAGAGACCCAGTACTTC
>TRBJ2-7|-|-|TRBV10-2
CASSDSGSYEQYF
TGCGCCAGCAGTGACTCCGGCTCCTACGAGCAGTACTTC
>TRBJ2-1|-|-|TRBV25-1
CASGKASAYNEQFF
TGTGCCAGCGGTAAGGCTAGCGCCTACAATGAGCAGTTCTTC
>TRBJ2-3|TRBD2|-|TRBV13
CASSLGLAGLTDTQYF
TGTGCCAGCAGCCTGGGACTAGCGGGGCTCACAGATACGCAGTATTTT
>TRBJ2-1|TRBD2|-|TRBV28
CASSSNGGGNEQFF
TGTGCCAGCAGTTCAAATGGGGGGGGCAATGAGCAGTTCTTC
>TRBJ2-3|TRBD2|-|TRBV5-4
CASSLAAGGQIYTQYF
TGTGCCAGCAGCTTGGCCGCGGGAGGGCAGATTTATACGCAGTATTTT
>TRBJ1-2|-|-|TRBV19
CASTWTASYGYTF
TGTGCCAGTACCTGGACAGCGAGCTATGGCTACACCTTC
>TRBJ2-7|-|-|TRBV7-8
CASSLAPGLIYEQYF
TGTGCCAGCAGCCTCGCCCCGGGACTTATCTACGAGCAGTACTTC
>TRBJ2-7|TRBD2|-|TRBV15
CATSRAASGSGRRVVEQYF
TGTGCCACCAGCAGAGCGGCTAGCGGGAGTGGTCGGAGGGTGGTCGAGCAGTACTTC
>TRBJ1-1|-|-|TRBV19
CASTPTVNTEAFF
TGTGCCAGTACTCCGACAGTGAACACTGAAGCTTTCTTT
>TRBJ2-5|TRBD2|-|TRBV6-5
CASSYSLAGAKETQYF
TGTGCCAGCAGTTACTCATTAGCGGGAGCGAAGGAGACCCAGTACTTC
>TRBJ1-1|-|-|TRBV5-1
CASSLGQDTEAFF
TGCGCCAGCAGCTTGGGGCAGGACACTGAAGCTTTCTTT
>TRBJ1-1|-|-|TRBV15
CATSRDRGPYTEAFF
TGTGCCACCAGCAGAGACAGGGGCCCATACACTGAAGCTTTCTTT
>TRBJ1-1|-|once|TRBV18
CASSPFGLTGIRRPVNTEAFF
TGTGCCAGCTCACCCTTCGGGCTTACAGGAATACGTAGACCGGTGAACACTGAAGCTTTCTTT
>TRBJ1-3|-|few|TRBV6-1
CASTRSPGSGNTIYF
TGTGCCAGCACCCGTTCCCCCGGGTCTGGAAACACCATATATTTT
>TRBJ1-6|TRBD1|-|TRBV7-7
CASSDRDRDYNSPLHF
TGTGCTAGCAGCGATCGGGACAGGGACTATAATTCACCCCTCCACTTT
>TRBJ2-3|TRBD2|-|TRBV12-5
CASVRGTSGTDTQYF
TGTGCTAGTGTTCGGGGGACTAGCGGGACTGATACGCAGTATTTT
>TRBJ2-1|TRBD1|-|TRBV10-1
CASSETRDRVNEQFF
TGCGCCAGCAGTGAGACCCGGGACAGGGTGAATGAGCAGTTCTTC
>TRBJ2-2|-|-|TRBV4-2
CASSQERSTGELFF
TGTGCCAGCAGCCAAGAGAGGAGCACCGGGGAGCTGTTTTTT
>TRBJ1-2|-|-|TRBV5-7
CASSSTIPGGENYGYTF
TGTGCCAGCAGCTCGACTATTCCAGGAGGGGAAAACTATGGCTACACCTTC
>TRBJ2-6|-|-|TRBV27
CASSLSAGAGANVLTF
TGTGCCAGCAGTTTATCGGCAGGGGCTGGGGCCAACGTCCTGACTTTC
>TRBJ2-1|-|-|TRBV4-1
CASSQLQGGSYNEQFF
TGCGCCAGCAGCCAACTTCAGGGAGGCTCCTACAATGAGCAGTTCTTC
>TRBJ2-1|-|-|TRBV6-4
CASSDPGNEQFF
TGTGCCAGCAGTGACCCCGGCAATGAGCAGTTCTTC
>TRBJ2-7|TRBD2|-|TRBV11-3
CASSPVGGRGSEQYF
TGTGCCAGCAGCCCGGTAGGCGGGAGAGGGAGCGAGCAGTACTTC
>TRBJ2-7|-|-|TRBV12-5
CASGFLPGGSTYEQYF
TGTGCTAGTGGTTTTCTCCCGGGGGGCAGCACCTACGAGCAGTACTTC
>TRBJ2-3|TRBD2|-|TRBV5-1
CASSTGQGTSGIRDTQYF
TGCGCCAGCAGCACGGGACAGGGGACTAGCGGGATCAGAGATACGCAGTATTTT
>TRBJ1-5|TRBD1|-|TRBV19
CASEDTGGRDQPQHF
TGTGCCAGTGAAGATACAGGGGGAAGGGATCAGCCCCAGCATTTT
>TRBJ2-7|-|-|TRBV5-8
CASSFDNRPPLVQYF
TGTGCCAGCAGCTTTGATAACCGTCCCCCCCTAGTGCAGTACTTC
>TRBJ2-1|TRBD2|-|TRBV7-2
CASSFRAGGPNEQFF
TGTGCCAGCAGCTTTCGAGCGGGAGGGCCGAATGAGCAGTTCTTC
>TRBJ1-6|-|-|TRBV6-6
CASSTGNSPLHF
TGTGCCAGCAGCACAGGGAATTCACCCCTCCACTTT